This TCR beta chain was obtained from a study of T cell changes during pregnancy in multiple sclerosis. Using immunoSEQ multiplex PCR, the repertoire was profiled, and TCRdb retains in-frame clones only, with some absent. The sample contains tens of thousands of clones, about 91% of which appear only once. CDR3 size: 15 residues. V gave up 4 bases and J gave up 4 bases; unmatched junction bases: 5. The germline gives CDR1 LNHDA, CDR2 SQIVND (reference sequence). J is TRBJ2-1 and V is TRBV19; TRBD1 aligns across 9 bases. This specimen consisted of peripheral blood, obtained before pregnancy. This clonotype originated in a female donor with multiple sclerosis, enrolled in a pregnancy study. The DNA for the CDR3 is TGTGCCAGTAGTAGGGGACAGGGTCTTTACAATGAGCAGTTCTTC. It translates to CASSRGQGLYNEQFF.